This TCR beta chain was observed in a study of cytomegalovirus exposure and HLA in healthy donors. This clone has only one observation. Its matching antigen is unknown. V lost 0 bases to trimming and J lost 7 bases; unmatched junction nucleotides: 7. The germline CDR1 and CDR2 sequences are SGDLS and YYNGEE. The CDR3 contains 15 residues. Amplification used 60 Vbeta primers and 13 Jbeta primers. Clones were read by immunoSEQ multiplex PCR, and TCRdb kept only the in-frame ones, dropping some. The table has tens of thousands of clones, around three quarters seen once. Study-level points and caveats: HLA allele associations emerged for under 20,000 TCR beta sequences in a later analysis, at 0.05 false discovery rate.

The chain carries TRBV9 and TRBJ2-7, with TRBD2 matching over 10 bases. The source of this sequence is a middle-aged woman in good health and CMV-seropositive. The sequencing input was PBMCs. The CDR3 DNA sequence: TGTGCCAGCAGCGTAGTCCCCAGCGGGAGGGAGGAGCAGTACTTC. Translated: CASSVVPSGREEQYF.